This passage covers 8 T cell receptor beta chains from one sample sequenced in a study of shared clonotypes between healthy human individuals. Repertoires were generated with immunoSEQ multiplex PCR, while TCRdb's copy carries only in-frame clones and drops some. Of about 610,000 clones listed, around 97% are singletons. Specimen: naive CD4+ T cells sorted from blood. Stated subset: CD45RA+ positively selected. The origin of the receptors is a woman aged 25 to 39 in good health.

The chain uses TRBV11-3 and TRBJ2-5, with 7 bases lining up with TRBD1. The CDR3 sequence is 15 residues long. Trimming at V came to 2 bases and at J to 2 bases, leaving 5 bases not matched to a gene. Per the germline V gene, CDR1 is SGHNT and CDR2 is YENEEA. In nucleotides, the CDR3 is TGTGCCAGCAGCTTAAGTCGGGACAGTCAAGAGACCCAGTACTTC. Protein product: CASSLSRDSQETQYF.

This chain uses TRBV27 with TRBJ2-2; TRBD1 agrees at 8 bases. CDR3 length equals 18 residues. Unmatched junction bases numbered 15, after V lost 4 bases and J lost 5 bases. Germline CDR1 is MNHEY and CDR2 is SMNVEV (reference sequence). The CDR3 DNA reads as TGTGCCAGCAGTTCCAACCGAGGACAGGGTGGTAGAACCGGGGAGCTGTTTTTT. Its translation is CASSSNRGQGGRTGELFF.

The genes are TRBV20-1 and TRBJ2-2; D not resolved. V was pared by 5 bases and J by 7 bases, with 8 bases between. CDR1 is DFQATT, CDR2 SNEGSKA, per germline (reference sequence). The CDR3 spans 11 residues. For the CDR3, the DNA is TGCAGTGCTCCCGAGTTCGGGGAGCTGTTTTTT. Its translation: CSAPEFGELFF.

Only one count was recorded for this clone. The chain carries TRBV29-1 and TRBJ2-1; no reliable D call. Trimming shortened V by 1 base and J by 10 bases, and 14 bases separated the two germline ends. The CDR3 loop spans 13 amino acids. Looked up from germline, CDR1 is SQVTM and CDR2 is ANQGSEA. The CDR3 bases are TGCAGCGTTGAAGCGCGGCGCGTAAGCGAGCAGTTCTTC. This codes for CSVEARRVSEQFF.

This chain's CDR3 is CASYPRGLAESGELFF. The CDR3 DNA reads as TGTGCCAGTTACCCGCGGGGACTAGCTGAATCCGGGGAGCTGTTTTTT. This sequence joins TRBV6-6 and TRBJ2-2, with 9 bases aligning to TRBD2. V lost 9 bases and J lost 6; bases outside the gene matches: 14. This CDR3 spans 16 amino acids. Germline CDR1 and CDR2: MNHNY and SVGAGI (reference sequence).

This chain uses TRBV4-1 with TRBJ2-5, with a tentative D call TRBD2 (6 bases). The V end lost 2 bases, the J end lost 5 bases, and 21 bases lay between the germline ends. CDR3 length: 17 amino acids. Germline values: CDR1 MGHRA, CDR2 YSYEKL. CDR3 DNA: TGCGCCAGCAGCCAACGTGAGGCCGGGGGAGTGGGGGAGACCCAGTACTTC. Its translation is CASSQREAGGVGETQYF.

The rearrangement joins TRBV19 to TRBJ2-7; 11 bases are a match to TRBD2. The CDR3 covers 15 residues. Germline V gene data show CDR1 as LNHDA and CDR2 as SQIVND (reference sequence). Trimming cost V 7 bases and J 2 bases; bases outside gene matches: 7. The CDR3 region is CASKQTSGEAYEQYF. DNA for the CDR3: TGTGCCAGTAAACAGACTAGCGGGGAGGCCTACGAGCAGTACTTC.

CDR3: CASIPSGSSYNEQFF. The CDR3 nucleotides are TGTGCCAGCATACCAAGCGGGAGCTCCTACAATGAGCAGTTCTTC. This chain uses TRBV7-9 with TRBJ2-1; 8 bases agree with TRBD2. The trim removed 7 bases at V and 0 bases at J, leaving 5 bases unmatched. Germline V gene data show CDR1 as SEHNR and CDR2 as FQNEAQ (reference sequence). The CDR3 is made up of 15 amino acids.